What follows is one T cell receptor beta chain and its context. Its antigen is unknown. No quality values exist for individual bases; no much larger clone is one base distant. The sample comes from a study of blood T cell repertoires in COVID-19 (dated by TCRdb to 2020 to 2021). The study in broad terms: Samples covering the acute and convalescent phases of COVID-19 were provided by collaborators in the United States, Italy and Spain. The material from the prospective study consisted of cDNA or gDNA derived from T cells, B-cell-depleted T cells, or PBMCs. The dataset comprised deeply sampled blood TCRbeta repertoires from subjects exposed to, actively infected with, or recovered from COVID-19. The repertoires were released in a freely available public database intended as a resource for research on the immune response to SARS-CoV-2. The samples were drawn from two sources: the first 160 participants of the ongoing ImmuneRACE study, and fewer than 1,500 subjects contributed by 6 global collaborators. A de-identified subject ID, COVID-19 status, age in years and sex were almost always included in the sample metadata. Where available, HLA class I and class II types were obtained from metadata supplied by the sample provider rather than from assay-based typing.

Taken from the germline V gene, the CDR1 and CDR2 loops are SGHRS and YFSETQ. V and J are truncated by 1 base and 1 base respectively, leaving an intervening sequence of 8 bases. The CDR3 has 14 amino acids, counting the end cysteine and phenylalanine. Only the CDR3 region is kept as DNA, spanning 42 bases read in frame from base 1. Participants in the prospective study were aged about 18 to 90 years, lived in 20 to 30 United States geographic areas, and enrolled through a virtual design. In the prospective study, participants were assigned to cohorts based on the clinical history participants reported in a screening survey and a study questionnaire. In the prospective study, mobile phlebotomists collected whole blood, serum and a nasopharyngeal or oropharyngeal swab from each participant. Prospective study participants could optionally give additional blood draws and questionnaires over an approximately two-month period. Prospective study blood samples were shipped either frozen or at room temperature before DNA extraction.

TCRbeta CDR3 regions were amplified from genomic DNA using the immunoSEQ Assay, a bias-controlled multiplex PCR. As for how the authors treated the data: Within the assay, amplification of reference gene primers was used to estimate how many nucleated cells each sample contained. Sequence reads were collapsed and filtered to measure the absolute abundance of every unique TCRbeta CDR3 rearrangement. For each sample, productive Simpson clonality was calculated as the square root of Simpson's diversity index across productive rearrangements. TCRdb mirrors the immuneACCESS table, restricted to in-frame sequences. Some clones are absent from its copies; in checked studies, under half trace to an unresolved V gene, and the reason for the others is unknown. That table supplies the V and J calls and clone size; D and trimming were determined from the DNA. This sample has roughly 260,000 clones in its table, and roughly 90% of those were observed once. Of the sample, approximately 2.4% is held by the ten largest clones.

General findings and caveats noted by the study authors: The quantity of clinical and demographic metadata differed by source and by participant and was supplied without curation.

This clonotype was obtained from a woman aged 30 to 39 with acute COVID-19. Sequenced sample: PBMCs or T cells enriched from blood (not recorded which). This chain is built from TRBV5-1 and TRBJ1-1; confidence is insufficient to name the D gene. In nucleotides, the sequence is TGCGCCAGCAGCTTGCAGGCAGCGAACACTGAAGCTTTCTTT. It is translated as CASSLQAANTEAFF. The CDR3, completed at both ends by the reference TRBV5-1 and TRBJ1-1 genes, gives the full variable domain KAGVTQTPRYLIKTRGQQVTLSCSPISGHRSVSWYQQTPGQGLQFLFEYFSETQRNKGNFPGRFSGRQFSNSRSEMNVSTLELGDSALYLCASSLQAANTEAFFGQGTRLTVV.